A selection of T cell receptor beta chains follows, all from one sample in a study of long-term antiretroviral therapy in people with HIV. Profiled with immunoSEQ multiplex PCR; TCRdb holds only in-frame clones, not every one. The profile shows roughly 18,000 clones, just over 90% of them singletons. Specimen: unsorted PBMCs, collected 0.6 years after starting antiretroviral therapy. These receptors all come from a woman between 35 and 50 years old with HIV. Both conserved end residues are part of each CDR3. The order of the fields is V gene, D gene, J gene, CDR3 protein. D genes are given only for firm matches.

V: TRBV7-6; D: TRBD1; J: TRBJ1-6; CDR3: CASSSTGPNSPLHF
V: TRBV30; D: .; J: TRBJ1-2; CDR3: CAWKYRAYGYTF
V: TRBV7-2; D: .; J: TRBJ2-1; CDR3: CASRPRGGDNNEQFF
V: TRBV2; D: .; J: TRBJ1-5; CDR3: CASSPLGTNQPQHF
V: TRBV25-1; D: .; J: TRBJ2-7; CDR3: CASSARGAYEQYF
V: TRBV5-1; D: TRBD1; J: TRBJ1-1; CDR3: CASSPQTIRVTGEEAFF
V: TRBV29-1; D: .; J: TRBJ1-2; CDR3: CSVGINYGYTF
V: TRBV29-1; D: .; J: TRBJ1-1; CDR3: CSVESPSRPTEAFF
V: TRBV27; D: .; J: TRBJ2-6; CDR3: CASRDQGSGANVLTF
V: TRBV30; D: .; J: TRBJ1-4; CDR3: CAWSEKLFF
V: TRBV5-1; D: TRBD1; J: TRBJ2-5; CDR3: CASSPGTAGGTQYF
V: TRBV2; D: .; J: TRBJ1-6; CDR3: CASSESGTPYNSPLHF
V: TRBV30; D: TRBD1; J: TRBJ1-4; CDR3: CASPLPGQGTEKLFF
V: TRBV7-9; D: .; J: TRBJ1-1; CDR3: CASSWPQGRRTEAFF
V: TRBV5-8; D: TRBD1; J: TRBJ1-6; CDR3: CASSLVGTGNSPLHF
V: TRBV5-1; D: .; J: TRBJ1-5; CDR3: CASSRDSNQPQHF
V: TRBV5-6; D: .; J: TRBJ2-3; CDR3: CASSLPGTDTQYF
V: TRBV7-2; D: .; J: TRBJ2-2; CDR3: CASSPRGGYTGELFF
V: TRBV7-7; D: .; J: TRBJ2-5; CDR3: CASSLWAGNQETQYF
V: TRBV29-1; D: .; J: TRBJ1-1; CDR3: CSVLDRNTEAFF
V: TRBV19; D: .; J: TRBJ1-2; CDR3: CASSREPGQSRGYTF
V: TRBV14; D: .; J: TRBJ2-2; CDR3: CASSQPRTGGAGELFF
V: TRBV18; D: .; J: TRBJ2-5; CDR3: CASSQTLYQETQYF
V: TRBV4-3; D: .; J: TRBJ1-4; CDR3: CASSQDSGKLFF
V: TRBV30; D: .; J: TRBJ1-5; CDR3: CAWSLVASNQPQHF
V: TRBV13; D: .; J: TRBJ2-6; CDR3: CASSLEGSFSGANVLTF
V: TRBV6-6; D: TRBD1; J: TRBJ1-5; CDR3: CASSQDRGHQPQHF
V: TRBV5-4; D: .; J: TRBJ1-2; CDR3: CASSFGGGVNYGYTF
V: TRBV7-9; D: TRBD2; J: TRBJ2-7; CDR3: CASSSRVGGVLGYEQYF
V: TRBV10-2; D: .; J: TRBJ1-1; CDR3: CASSESTAGRTNTEAFF